This T cell receptor beta chain was identified in a study of T cell changes during pregnancy in multiple sclerosis. CDR1 and CDR2 from the germline V gene are SGHTA and FQGTGA. Trimming shortened V by 4 bases and J by 3 bases, and 13 bases separated the two germline ends. This CDR3 has 15 residues. Using immunoSEQ multiplex PCR, the repertoire was profiled, and TCRdb retains in-frame clones only, with some absent. The data show some 56,000 clones, 80% to 95% seen once. This rearrangement joins TRBV7-3 to TRBJ2-1; the D gene is possibly TRBD1 (5 bases). This TCR derives from a female donor in good health, enrolled as a control in a pregnancy study. Here the sequenced sample was peripheral blood, taken in the third trimester of pregnancy. CDR3 nucleotide sequence: TGTGCCAGCAGCTCTTCAGGGTCGATCTACAATGAGCAGTTCTTC. As protein: CASSSSGSIYNEQFF.